This T cell receptor beta chain was captured in a study of OX40 agonist ivuxolimab in advanced cancers. Overall study: Ivuxolimab was delivered to patients intravenously every 2 weeks at doses spanning 0.01 to 10 mg/kg.

Assay used: immunoSEQ multiplex PCR; TCRdb lists only in-frame clones, some missing. The table includes roughly 86,000 clones, approximately 90% detected once. Study-level findings and limits: Some of the nonresponding patients also showed low levels of normalized T-cell clonal expansion.

Concerning this clone: What it recognizes is unknown.

The CDR3 has 14 amino acids. The germline V gene has CDR1 ENHRY and CDR2 SYGVKD. V dropped 6 bases and J dropped 3 bases, with 11 bases sitting between them. The specimen comprised CD4+ or CD8+ T cells sorted from blood, sampled in a trial of the OX40 agonist ivuxolimab. This clonotype was obtained from an adult with an advanced solid tumor such as melanoma, head and neck, liver or kidney cancer. V gene TRBV10-3 combines with J gene TRBJ1-4, with a tentative D call TRBD1 (5 bases). CDR3: CAIRGEPANEKLFF. Written as DNA, the CDR3 is TGTGCCATCAGGGGGGAACCGGCTAATGAAAAACTGTTTTTT.